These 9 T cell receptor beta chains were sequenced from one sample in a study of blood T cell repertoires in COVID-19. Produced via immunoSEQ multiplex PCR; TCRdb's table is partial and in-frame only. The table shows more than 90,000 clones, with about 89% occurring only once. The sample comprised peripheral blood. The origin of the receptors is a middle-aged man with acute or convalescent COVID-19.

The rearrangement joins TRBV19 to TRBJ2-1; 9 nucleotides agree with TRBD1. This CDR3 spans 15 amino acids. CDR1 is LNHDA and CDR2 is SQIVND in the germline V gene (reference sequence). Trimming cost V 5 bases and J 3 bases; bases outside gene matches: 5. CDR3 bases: TGTGCCAGTAGTGCCCGGGACAGGGACTACAATGAGCAGTTCTTC. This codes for CASSARDRDYNEQFF. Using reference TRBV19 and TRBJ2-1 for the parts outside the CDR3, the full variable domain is DGGITQSPKYLFRKEGQNVTLSCEQNLNHDAMYWYRQDPGQGLRLIYYSQIVNDFQKGDIAEGYSVSREKKESFPLTVTSAQKNPTAFYLCASSARDRDYNEQFFGPGTRLTVL.

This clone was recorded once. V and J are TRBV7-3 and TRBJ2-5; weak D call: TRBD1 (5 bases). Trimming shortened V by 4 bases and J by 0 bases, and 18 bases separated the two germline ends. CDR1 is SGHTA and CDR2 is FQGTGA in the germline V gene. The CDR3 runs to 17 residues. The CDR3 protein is CASSSRFGDSNQETQYF. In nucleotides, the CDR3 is TGTGCCAGCAGCTCCCGCTTCGGAGACAGCAACCAAGAGACCCAGTACTTC.

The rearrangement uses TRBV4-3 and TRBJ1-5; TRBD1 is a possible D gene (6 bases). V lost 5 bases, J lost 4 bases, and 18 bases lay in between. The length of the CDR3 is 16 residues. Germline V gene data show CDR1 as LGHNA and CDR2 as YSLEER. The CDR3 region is CASSESPQGRNQPQHF. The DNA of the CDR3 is TGCGCCAGCAGCGAAAGTCCGCAGGGGCGAAATCAGCCCCAGCATTTT.

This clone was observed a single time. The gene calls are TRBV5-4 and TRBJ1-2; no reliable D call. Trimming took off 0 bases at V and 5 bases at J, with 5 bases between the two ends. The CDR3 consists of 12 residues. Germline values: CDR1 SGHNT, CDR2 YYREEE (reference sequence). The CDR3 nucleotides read TGTGCCAGCAGCTTGGATTCGTATGGCTACACCTTC. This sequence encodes CASSLDSYGYTF.

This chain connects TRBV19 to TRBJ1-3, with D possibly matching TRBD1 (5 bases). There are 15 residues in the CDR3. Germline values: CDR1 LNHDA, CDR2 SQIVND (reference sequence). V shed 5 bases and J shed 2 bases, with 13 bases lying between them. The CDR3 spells CASSGYGGTGNTIYF. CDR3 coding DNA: TGTGCCAGTAGTGGATACGGGGGGACTGGAAACACCATATATTTT.

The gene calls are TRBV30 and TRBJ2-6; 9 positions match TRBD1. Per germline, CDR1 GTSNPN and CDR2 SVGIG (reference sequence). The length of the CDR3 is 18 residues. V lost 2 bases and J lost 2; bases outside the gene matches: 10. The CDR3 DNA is TGTGCCTGGAGTACCGGGACAGGGAGGATAGCTGGGGCCAACGTCCTGACTTTC. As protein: CAWSTGTGRIAGANVLTF.

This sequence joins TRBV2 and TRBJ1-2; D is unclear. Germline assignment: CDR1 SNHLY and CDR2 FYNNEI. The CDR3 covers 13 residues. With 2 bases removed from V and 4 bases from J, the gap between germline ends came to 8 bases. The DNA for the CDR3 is TGTGCCAGCAGTGAACTCCAGGCCTATGGCTACACCTTC. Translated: CASSELQAYGYTF. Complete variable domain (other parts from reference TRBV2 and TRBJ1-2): EPEVTQTPSHQVTQMGQEVILRCVPISNHLYFYWYRQILGQKVEFLVSFYNNEISEKSEIFDDQFSVERPDGSNFTLKIRSTKLEDSAMYFCASSELQAYGYTFGSGTRLTVV.

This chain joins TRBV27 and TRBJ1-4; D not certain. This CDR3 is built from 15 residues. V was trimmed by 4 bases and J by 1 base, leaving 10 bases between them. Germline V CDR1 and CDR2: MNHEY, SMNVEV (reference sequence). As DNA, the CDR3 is TGTGCCAGCAGTTCCCGCCGGGGAACTAATGAAAAACTGTTTTTT. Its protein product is CASSSRRGTNEKLFF. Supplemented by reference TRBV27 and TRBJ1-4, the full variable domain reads EAQVTQNPRYLITVTGKKLTVTCSQNMNHEYMSWYRQDPGLGLRQIYYSMNVEVTDKGDVPEGYKVSRKEKRNFPLILESPSPNQTSLYFCASSSRRGTNEKLFFGSGTQLSVL.

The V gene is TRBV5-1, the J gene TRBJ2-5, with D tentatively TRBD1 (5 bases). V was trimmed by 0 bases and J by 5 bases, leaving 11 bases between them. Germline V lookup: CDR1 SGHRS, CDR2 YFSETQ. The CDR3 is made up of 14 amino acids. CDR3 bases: TGCGCCAGCAGCTTGGCCCAGGGTGAGGAGACCCAGTACTTC. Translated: CASSLAQGEETQYF.